The 32 T cell receptor beta chains presented below share a single source sample, sequenced in a study of T-cell memory formation after mild COVID-19. A single record per CDR3 protein comes from TCRdb applying MiXCR to the 5' RACE reads. The data show 530,000 or so distinct CDR3 sequences, with around a sixth seen just once and about 7.4% held by the top ten. Sequenced material: PBMCs or a T cell subset sorted from them (not recorded which). Receptors were obtained from an adult woman who had mild COVID-19 (a few samples of this study predate the infection). Cell type and time point are not known.

This clonotype has only a few counts. The gene calls are TRBV11-2 and TRBJ2-3, with 7 bases matching TRBD2. Germline loops: CDR1 SGHAT, CDR2 FQNNGV. The CDR3 has 15 residues. V shed 1 base and J 6 bases; nucleotides not matched to a gene: 7. CDR3 in amino acids: CASSLGGGSWDTQYF. As DNA, the CDR3 is TGTGCCAGCAGCTTAGGTGGCGGGAGCTGGGATACGCAGTATTTT.

This clonotype was counted only a few times. V gene TRBV4-1 combines with J gene TRBJ2-1; TRBD2 matches at 12 bases. This CDR3 has 16 amino acids. Germline CDR1 MGHRA, CDR2 YSYEKL. With 0 bases clipped from V and 10 bases from J, the junction kept 7 bases outside the gene matches. The CDR3 region has the DNA TGCGCCAGCAGCCAAGAAGGGACTAGCGGGTTTCGGGAGCAGTTCTTC. Translated, it gives CASSQEGTSGFREQFF.

As concerns this clonotype: A junction boundary mismatches the germline segment, possibly from a read error. The V call is TRBV20-1, the J call TRBJ1-1; tentatively, D is TRBD1 (5 bases). The CDR3 sequence is 13 residues long. The germline V gene encodes CDR1 DFQATT and CDR2 SNEGSKA (reference sequence). The CDR3 spells CSARRDLNTEAFF. The CDR3 nucleotides read TGCAGTGCTAGGCGGGACTTGAATACTGAAGCTTTCTTT.

As to this clonotype: This could be a read error, since a much larger clone is one nucleotide away. The V call is TRBV7-8, the J call TRBJ2-2, with 9 bases identical to TRBD1. CDR1 SGHVS and CDR2 FQNEAQ come from the germline V gene. V lost 5 bases and J lost 5; bases outside the gene matches: 9. The CDR3 is 16 residues long. DNA of the CDR3: TGTGCCAGCAGCCCACGGGACAGGGAGCGGACCGGGGAGCTGTTTTTT. As protein: CASSPRDRERTGELFF.

The chain carries TRBV6-5 and TRBJ1-1, with D hard to call. Germline CDR1 reads MNHEY; CDR2 reads SVGAGI. There are 15 residues in the CDR3. V lost 3 bases and J 4 bases, leaving 15 bases between the germline ends. This CDR3 is CASSYIGALGTEAFF. DNA for the CDR3: TGTGCCAGCAGTTATATCGGCGCACTCGGCACTGAAGCTTTCTTT.

This clonotype was counted between two and nine times. This chain connects TRBV5-6 to TRBJ2-2; D is perhaps TRBD1 (6 bases). Trimming removed 2 bases at V and 8 bases at J, with 13 bases between. Germline loops: CDR1 SGHDT, CDR2 YYEEEE. The CDR3 is made up of 14 amino acids. CDR3: CASSFLDSSGELFF. The DNA of the CDR3 is TGTGCCAGCAGCTTTCTGGACAGCTCGGGGGAGCTGTTTTTT.

The chain couples TRBV5-1 to TRBJ2-5; 11 bases fit TRBD2. This CDR3 is 16 amino acids long. V lost 4 bases, J lost 2 bases, and 7 bases stayed unmatched. Germline V gives CDR1 SGHRS, CDR2 YFSETQ. The DNA for the CDR3 is TGCGCCAGCAGCGAAGGGACTAGCGGAAAGCAAGAGACCCAGTACTTC. It encodes CASSEGTSGKQETQYF.

This clonotype appeared many times. The chain couples TRBV3-1 to TRBJ2-5, with 8 bases fitting TRBD2. The CDR3 totals 17 residues. J gave up 1 base and V 1 base, and 8 bases lay outside the gene matches. Per the germline V gene, CDR1 is LGHDT and CDR2 is YNNKEL (reference sequence). Here the CDR3 reads CASSQVISRGAQETQYF. As DNA, the CDR3 is TGTGCCAGCAGCCAAGTCATTTCGCGGGGGGCCCAAGAGACCCAGTACTTC.

Worth noting for this clonotype: A read error may produce the germline difference seen at one junction end. The chain recombines TRBV11-3 with TRBJ2-3; the match to TRBD2 covers 8 bases. CDR3 length: 17 residues. The germline CDR1 and CDR2 sequences are SGHNT and YENEEA. The CDR3 bases are TGTGCCAGCAGCTCTGGATCTATAGCGGGAAGCAGAGATACGCAGTATTTT. This sequence encodes CASSSGSIAGSRDTQYF.

The chain couples TRBV10-3 to TRBJ1-5; no reliable D call. Germline values: CDR1 ENHRY, CDR2 SYGVKD. CDR3 length: 13 residues. Trimming took 6 bases from V and 5 from J, leaving 11 bases between them. CDR3 DNA: TGTGCCATCAGAGGGTTGCGGGATCAGCCCCAGCATTTT. Translated, it gives CAIRGLRDQPQHF.

This clonotype showed up just a few times. V usage is TRBV20-1 and J usage is TRBJ2-7; 9 bases are a match to TRBD1. The V gene's germline CDR1 is DFQATT and CDR2 SNEGSKA (reference sequence). This CDR3 contains 13 residues. CDR3 sequence: CSAKGQGDYEQYF. The DNA for the CDR3 is TGCTCCGCAAAGGGACAGGGAGACTACGAGCAGTACTTC.

This clonotype was seen more than once but under ten times. The gene calls are TRBV12-3 or TRBV12-4 and TRBJ1-5; D call uncertain. V gave up 0 bases and J gave up 5 bases, with 11 bases separating them. This CDR3 is built from 15 residues. In DNA, the CDR3 is TGTGCCAGCAGTTTAGCGATGAGTTATCATCAGCCCCAGCATTTT. Translated: CASSLAMSYHQPQHF.

The V gene is TRBV23-1, the J gene TRBJ2-2, with 11 bases fitting TRBD2. TRBV23-1 is placed among ORFs of uncertain function. V shed 3 bases, J shed 4 bases, and the junction held 7 bases outside the gene matches. The CDR3 has 17 residues. The DNA of the CDR3 is TGCGCCAGCAGTCATGGGACTAGCGGAGCAATCACCGGGGAGCTGTTTTTT. It specifies CASSHGTSGAITGELFF.

The rearrangement links TRBV12-3 or TRBV12-4 to TRBJ2-3; 8 bases align to TRBD1. V trimming: 6 bases; J trimming: 0 bases; junction bases outside the gene matches: 5. The CDR3 is 15 amino acids. The CDR3 coding sequence is TGTGCCAGCAGCCCAGGGGGCTCTAGCACAGATACGCAGTATTTT. Its protein product is CASSPGGSSTDTQYF.

This clonotype was observed a handful of times. The chain is built from TRBV6-5 and TRBJ2-1, with 15 bases that match TRBD2. This CDR3 contains 15 residues. CDR1 is MNHEY, CDR2 SVGAGI, per germline. V lost 5 bases and J lost 8; bases outside the gene matches: 4. The CDR3, as DNA: TGTGCCAGCAGTAAGGGACTAGCGGGAGGCGATGAGCAGTTCTTC. Its translation: CASSKGLAGGDEQFF.

The genes are TRBV9 and TRBJ2-1, with 11 bases identical to TRBD2. Per the germline V gene, CDR1 is SGDLS and CDR2 is YYNGEE. The V gene end was trimmed by 7 bases and the J gene end by 4 bases; junction bases not matched to a gene: 4. The CDR3 contains 14 residues. The CDR3 is CASGTSGSYNEQFF. The CDR3 nucleotides are TGTGCCAGCGGAACTAGCGGGAGTTACAATGAGCAGTTCTTC.

The genes are TRBV9 and TRBJ2-1, with 9 bases matching TRBD2. CDR1 is SGDLS, CDR2 YYNGEE, per germline. CDR3 length equals 14 residues. V gave up 4 bases and J gave up 6 bases; unmatched junction bases: 5. CDR3 residues: CASSSGTSINEQFF. In DNA, the CDR3 is TGTGCCAGCAGCTCCGGGACTAGCATCAATGAGCAGTTCTTC. The full variable domain, in which reference TRBV9 and TRBJ2-1 provide the parts outside the CDR3, is DSGVTQTPKHLITATGQRVTLRCSPRSGDLSVYWYQQSLDQGLQFLIQYYNGEERAKGNILERFSAQQFPDLHSELNLSSLELGDSALYFCASSSGTSINEQFFGPGTRLTVL.

This clonotype is a singleton in its sample. This chain connects TRBV11-3 to TRBJ2-5; perhaps TRBD1 as D (6 bases). Germline CDR1 and CDR2: SGHNT and YENEEA. The CDR3 loop spans 15 amino acids. The V gene lost 4 bases and the J gene lost 7 bases, with 19 bases spanning the gap. In nucleotides, the CDR3 is TGTGCCAGCAGCTCGAGCACAGGGCCCGTAGGGACCCAGTACTTC. It codes for CASSSSTGPVGTQYF.

Only a few counts were recorded for this clonotype. The V gene is TRBV7-2, the J gene TRBJ2-5; 8 positions agree with TRBD2. Trimming cost V 0 bases and J 1 base; bases outside gene matches: 4. Germline V gene data show CDR1 as SGHTA and CDR2 as FQGNSA. CDR3 length: 16 residues. Here the CDR3 reads CASSLAVTSGQETQYF. CDR3 DNA: TGTGCCAGCAGCTTAGCGGTAACTAGCGGCCAAGAGACCCAGTACTTC.

This clonotype was counted a few times. V gene TRBV7-3 combines with J gene TRBJ1-2, with a possible D match to TRBD1 (6 bases). This CDR3 contains 13 residues. The ends were cut back, 8 bases at V and 4 bases at J, with 14 bases in the middle. Germline loops: CDR1 SGHTA, CDR2 FQGTGA. CDR3 amino acids: CASGGRSAYGYTF. Written as DNA, the CDR3 is TGTGCCAGCGGGGGGCGGTCAGCCTATGGCTACACCTTC.

The genes are TRBV7-3 and TRBJ2-1, with a weak D call TRBD2 (5 bases). Per the germline V gene, CDR1 is SGHTA and CDR2 is FQGTGA. The CDR3 has 17 amino acids. Trimming took 5 bases from V and 3 from J, leaving 20 bases between them. The chain's CDR3 is CASSRSTSGGLYNEQFF. CDR3 nucleotides: TGTGCCAGCAGCCGAAGCACATCCGGAGGTCTCTACAATGAGCAGTTCTTC.

This clonotype was counted between two and nine times. This sequence joins TRBV7-9 and TRBJ2-1; D not certain. Germline CDR1 is SEHNR and CDR2 is FQNEAQ (reference sequence). V lost 2 bases and J 7 bases, leaving 18 bases between the germline ends. This CDR3 region has 16 residues. The CDR3 region is CASSLIPSGVGNEQFF. The CDR3 DNA reads TGTGCCAGCAGCTTAATCCCATCTGGGGTGGGGAATGAGCAGTTCTTC.

This clonotype was seen only a few times. This chain links TRBV15 with TRBJ2-7, with D tentatively TRBD1 (6 bases). The germline V gene has CDR1 LNHNV and CDR2 YYDKDF (reference sequence). The CDR3 length is 13 residues. V lost 3 bases and J lost 2, with 8 bases in between. As DNA, the CDR3 is TGTGCCACCAGCAGTCGACAGGCCTACGAGCAGTACTTC. It is translated as CATSSRQAYEQYF.

This chain uses TRBV7-9 with TRBJ1-2; TRBD1 matches 7 bases. The CDR3 loop spans 14 amino acids. V gave up 3 bases and J gave up 4 bases; unmatched junction bases: 5. Germline V gene data show CDR1 as SEHNR and CDR2 as FQNEAQ (reference sequence). CDR3: CASSFTGAGYGYTF. CDR3 bases: TGTGCCAGCAGCTTTACAGGGGCGGGCTATGGCTACACCTTC.

The chain recombines TRBV12-3 or TRBV12-4 with TRBJ2-3, with D perhaps TRBD1 or TRBD2 (5 bases each). The CDR3 covers 15 residues. V was clipped by 3 bases and J by 2 bases, with 12 bases between them. The CDR3 DNA sequence: TGTGCCAGCAGTTTGGGGCCGGGAACCACAGATACGCAGTATTTT. It specifies CASSLGPGTTDTQYF.

The table lists this clonotype with a few counts. The V and J genes are TRBV12-3 or TRBV12-4 and TRBJ2-5; 9 bases map to TRBD1. The CDR3 is made up of 15 amino acids. Trimming cost V 3 bases and J 6 bases; bases outside gene matches: 8. CDR3 DNA: TGTGCCAGCAGTTTGGGGACAGGGCTTCGGAAGACCCAGTACTTC. Its protein is CASSLGTGLRKTQYF.

The V call is TRBV7-2, the J call TRBJ2-7, with 13 bases identical to TRBD2. The V and J ends lost 5 bases and 7 bases, in that order; junction bases with no gene match: 8. The CDR3 runs to 15 residues. Germline CDR1 and CDR2: SGHTA and FQGNSA. As DNA, the CDR3 is TGTGCCAGCAGCCCCCGGACTAGCGGGAGTGGTGAGCAGTACTTC. It translates to CASSPRTSGSGEQYF.

The rearrangement uses TRBV25-1 and TRBJ1-3; TRBD1 matches at 7 bases. The CDR3 runs 14 residues. With V trimmed by 7 bases and J by 2 bases, 5 bases remained unmatched. CDR1 MGHDK and CDR2 SYGVNS come from the germline V gene. The CDR3 DNA is TGTGCCAGCATTGCGGGGACAGCTGGAAACACCATATATTTT. Its protein product is CASIAGTAGNTIYF.

In this sample, this clonotype turned up a few times. J is TRBJ2-6 and V is TRBV30, with 8 bases that match TRBD1. The CDR3 extends over 19 amino acids. The V gene's germline CDR1 is GTSNPN and CDR2 SVGIG (reference sequence). J was trimmed by 2 bases and V by 4 bases; bases with no gene match: 16. The CDR3 DNA is TGTGCCTGGACAGGGGGCCTACAGGGAAACCGGACTGGGGCCAACGTCCTGACTTTC. This translates into CAWTGGLQGNRTGANVLTF.

This clonotype came up a few times. This rearrangement joins TRBV19 to TRBJ1-1; D may be TRBD1 (5 bases). Germline V gene lookup returns CDR1 LNHDA and CDR2 SQIVND (reference sequence). The CDR3 totals 14 residues. V lost 9 bases and J lost 0, with 14 bases in between. CDR3 sequence (DNA): TGTGCCAGCACGACACGGGGACTGAACACTGAAGCTTTCTTT. This sequence encodes CASTTRGLNTEAFF.

A few counts support this clonotype. Mismatch with germline at one junction end may stem from a read error. The chain has TRBV29-1 and TRBJ2-5; no clear D. Germline CDR1 and CDR2: SQVTM and ANQGSEA. This CDR3 contains 11 residues. The CDR3 region has the DNA TGCAGCGTTGAGGTTGACTTTCGGTATCACTTC. Its protein product is CSVEVDFRYHF.

This clonotype has only a few counts. This chain joins TRBV15 and TRBJ2-7, with TRBD2 identical over 9 bases. Germline CDR1 and CDR2: LNHNV and YYDKDF (reference sequence). CDR3 length: 16 amino acids. Germline trimming cut 3 bases from V and 3 bases from J; bases unmatched to any gene: 9. The CDR3 here is CATSRRASGEIYEQYF. In DNA form, the CDR3 reads TGTGCCACCAGCAGGCGGGCTAGCGGGGAAATCTACGAGCAGTACTTC.